The clone carrying this TCR beta chain showed up many times. Its antigen remains unidentified. The CDR3 carries no conserved terminal phenylalanine or tryptophan, so it likely arises from a read error. A primer matching the constant region was used to make TCR beta cDNA from 450 to 550 ng of total RNA. Investigators got TCR beta libraries out of three nested multiplex PCR rounds, done with slightly modified ARM-PCR. TCRdb used MiXCR to reprocess the multiplex PCR reads, holding one entry per CDR3 protein. Among tens of thousands of distinct CDR3 sequences listed, about 71% were seen once. These data come from a study of tumor-infiltrating lymphocytes in primary liver carcinoma. Overall study context: The patients, men and women alike, were aged 30 to 69 years. Productive TCRbeta read yields ran from roughly 3.65 to 7.13 million per sample and were similar between tissues.

Broader study findings: Researchers report that only about 7-25% of top clones turned up in all five tumor regions.

Between roughly 17 and 30 mg of unsorted bulk tissue served as the source from which RNA and DNA were co-extracted. Sequencing was carried out using liver tumor tissue from sampling region 4. Subset specified: tumor region T4, right-lateral pole. The sequence was obtained from a man aged 35 to 55 with primary liver carcinoma and hepatitis B virus infection.

The DNA of the CDR3 is TGTGCCAGCAGCTTAACCCTAGCGGGGGCTAGCGAGCAGTACTCC. As protein: CASSLTLAGASEQYS. This chain links TRBV11-2 with TRBJ2-7, with TRBD2 matching over 10 bases. Trimming removed 2 bases from V and 6 bases from J; junction bases left unmatched: 7. CDR1 is SGHAT and CDR2 is FQNNGV in the germline V gene. This CDR3 comprises 15 residues.